One sample yielded the 11 T cell receptor beta chains listed below, sequenced in a study of blood T cell repertoires in COVID-19. Using immunoSEQ multiplex PCR, the repertoire was profiled, and TCRdb retains in-frame clones only, with some absent. The sample holds 110,000 to 150,000 clones, around 83% seen once. Material for sequencing was peripheral blood. These TCRs come from a human donor in a cohort sampled during active COVID-19.

The chain combines TRBV5-6 with TRBJ2-2; the match to TRBD1 covers 9 bases. Germline V CDR1 and CDR2: SGHDT, YYEEEE. After removal of 4 bases from V and 5 bases from J, the junction contained 9 bases not matched to a gene. The CDR3 contains 16 residues. In nucleotides, the CDR3 is TGTGCCAGCAGCCCCCGGGGGACAGGGAGAACCGGGGAGCTGTTTTTT. It is translated as CASSPRGTGRTGELFF.

V usage is TRBV2 and J usage is TRBJ2-1; TRBD1 matches 7 bases. With V trimmed by 5 bases and J by 7 bases, 2 bases remained unmatched. Germline CDR1 and CDR2: SNHLY and FYNNEI. The CDR3 spans 12 residues. The CDR3 loop reads CASSRQGNEQFF. The CDR3 DNA reads as TGTGCCAGCAGTAGACAGGGAAATGAGCAGTTCTTC.

The chain has TRBV7-9 and TRBJ2-2, with 13 bases aligning to TRBD2. Trimming cost V 6 bases and J 3 bases; bases outside gene matches: 7. Per germline, CDR1 SEHNR and CDR2 FQNEAQ (reference sequence). The CDR3 extends over 17 amino acids. In nucleotides, the CDR3 is TGTGCCAGCAGTCGGACTAGCGGGAGAGGCCACACCGGGGAGCTGTTTTTT. Translation: CASSRTSGRGHTGELFF.

The genes are TRBV29-1 and TRBJ1-2, with no clear D. This CDR3 is 13 amino acids long. Per the germline V gene, CDR1 is SQVTM and CDR2 is ANQGSEA. V was cut by 7 bases and J by 4 bases, with 16 bases left in between. The DNA of the CDR3 is TGCAGCGCCGAGGGATCGGCCGGCTATGGCTACACCTTC. This gives the protein CSAEGSAGYGYTF.

The table lists this clone with a few counts. The chain recombines TRBV5-1 with TRBJ2-2; 7 nucleotides align to TRBD2. The CDR3 is 15 residues long. Germline values: CDR1 SGHRS, CDR2 YFSETQ. The V segment lost 0 bases and the J segment 5 bases; nucleotides outside the gene matches: 4. CDR3 nucleotide sequence: TGCGCCAGCAGCTTGGGACTCGGGGGGACCGGGGAGCTGTTTTTT. It yields the protein CASSLGLGGTGELFF.

V and J are TRBV7-9 and TRBJ2-5, with D perhaps TRBD2 (6 bases). V was clipped by 6 bases and J by 7 bases, with 15 bases between them. The germline V gene has CDR1 SEHNR and CDR2 FQNEAQ (reference sequence). CDR3 size: 13 residues. The CDR3: CASSYSGSGTQYF. The CDR3 DNA reads TGTGCCAGCAGTTATAGCGGTTCGGGGACCCAGTACTTC. Combining the CDR3 with reference TRBV7-9 and TRBJ2-5 gives the whole variable domain DTGVSQNPRHKITKRGQNVTFRCDPISEHNRLYWYRQTLGQGPEFLTYFQNEAQLEKSRLLSDRFSAERPKGSFSTLEIQRTEQGDSAMYLCASSYSGSGTQYFGPGTRLLVL.

The J gene is TRBJ2-1, the V gene TRBV5-1; 7 nucleotides align to TRBD1. The germline CDR1 and CDR2 sequences are SGHRS and YFSETQ. Germline trimming cut 4 bases from V and 5 bases from J; bases unmatched to any gene: 9. The CDR3 runs to 15 residues. DNA of the CDR3: TGCGCCAGCAGCCTGCCAAGGGACAGTGACAATGAGCAGTTCTTC. This sequence encodes CASSLPRDSDNEQFF.

As to this clone: The sample contains more than one DNA sequence encoding this CDR3. The CDR3 sequence is CASSIRENTEAFF. The CDR3, as DNA: TGTGCCAGTAGTATACGGGAGAACACTGAAGCTTTCTTT. The chain couples TRBV19 to TRBJ1-1; D unclear. Germline loops: CDR1 LNHDA, CDR2 SQIVND (reference sequence). V was shortened by 2 bases and J by 1 base, with 5 bases between the two germline ends. The length of the CDR3 is 13 residues.

The chain couples TRBV28 to TRBJ2-7; 7 nucleotides match TRBD1. V trimming: 6 bases; J trimming: 2 bases; junction bases outside the gene matches: 10. Per germline, CDR1 MDHEN and CDR2 SYDVKM. The CDR3 is made up of 15 amino acids. The CDR3 nucleotides read TGTGCCAGCAGGCCCACAGGGACAGACACCTACGAGCAGTACTTC. It yields the protein CASRPTGTDTYEQYF.

The chain employs TRBV27 and TRBJ1-1, with D possibly matching TRBD1 (5 bases). CDR3 length equals 13 residues. Trimming removed 8 bases from V and 4 bases from J, with 14 bases in between. Per germline, CDR1 MNHEY and CDR2 SMNVEV (reference sequence). Here the CDR3 reads CASQLTGGTEAFF. CDR3 bases: TGTGCCAGCCAGCTAACGGGGGGCACTGAAGCTTTCTTT.

The chain carries TRBV5-1 and TRBJ2-7; 8 nucleotides agree with TRBD2. Germline CDR1 is SGHRS and CDR2 is YFSETQ. The CDR3 consists of 15 residues. With V trimmed by 3 bases and J by 0 bases, 5 bases remained unmatched. DNA for the CDR3: TGCGCCAGCAGCTCATCTAGCGGGTTCTCCTACGAGCAGTACTTC. The encoded protein is CASSSSSGFSYEQYF. Using reference TRBV5-1 and TRBJ2-7 for the parts outside the CDR3, the full variable domain is KAGVTQTPRYLIKTRGQQVTLSCSPISGHRSVSWYQQTPGQGLQFLFEYFSETQRNKGNFPGRFSGRQFSNSRSEMNVSTLELGDSALYLCASSSSSGFSYEQYFGPGTRLTVT.